The next 18 T cell receptor beta chains were all read from a single sample in a study of blood T cells in healthy people across ages. Together with a sample-barcoded 5' primer, a J-beta primer mix was included in a second PCR lasting about 6 to 11 cycles. TCRdb used MiXCR to reprocess the 5' RACE reads, holding one entry per CDR3 protein. The sample has 1.5 million to 2 million distinct CDR3 sequences; roughly 30% are singletons. The sample comprised blood. These receptors were obtained from a woman aged 25 to 39 in good health.

CDR3 protein: CASSLPLDNEQFF. CDR3 sequence (DNA): TGTGCCAGCAGCTTACCGCTAGACAATGAGCAGTTCTTC. V gene TRBV7-9 combines with J gene TRBJ2-1; D unclear. Germline V gives CDR1 SEHNR, CDR2 FQNEAQ (reference sequence). The CDR3 covers 13 residues. Trimming took off 2 bases at V and 5 bases at J, with 7 bases between the two ends.

This clonotype turned up a few times. This chain uses TRBV12-3 or TRBV12-4 with TRBJ1-4; tentatively, D is TRBD1 (6 bases). The V gene lost 5 bases and the J gene lost 8 bases, with 18 bases spanning the gap. CDR3 length equals 15 residues. The CDR3 DNA is TGTGCCAGCAGTCCTCGCCAGGGTGGGGGCGAAAAACTGTTTTTT. Its protein product is CASSPRQGGGEKLFF.

The genes are TRBV4-3 and TRBJ2-2; 9 bases line up with TRBD2. CDR1 is LGHNA and CDR2 is YSLEER in the germline V gene. CDR3 length equals 16 residues. Trimming removed 3 bases from V and 5 bases from J; junction bases left unmatched: 7. The CDR3: CASSHRAGGGTGELFF. The DNA for the CDR3 is TGCGCCAGCAGCCATAGAGCGGGAGGTGGTACCGGGGAGCTGTTTTTT.

This clonotype was recorded a few times. V and J are TRBV6-5 and TRBJ2-2; weak D call: TRBD2 (5 bases). Germline V gene sequence: CDR1 MNHEY, CDR2 SVGAGI. The CDR3 sequence is 15 residues long. V dropped 4 bases and J dropped 6 bases, with 15 bases sitting between them. CDR3 in amino acids: CASSSAPGTPGELFF. As DNA, the CDR3 is TGTGCCAGCAGTTCCGCCCCGGGAACCCCCGGGGAGCTGTTTTTT.

This clonotype was seen only once. Being one base from a much bigger clone, this may be a read error. V is TRBV6-2 or TRBV6-3 and J is TRBJ2-7; D is possibly TRBD2 (5 bases). This CDR3 is 14 amino acids long. Germline values: CDR1 MNHEY, CDR2 SVGEGT. Here the CDR3 reads CTSRRLEVTYEQYF. The CDR3 region has the DNA TGTACCAGCCGGAGGCTAGAGGTAACCTACGAGCAGTACTTC.

A few counts support this clonotype. The genes are TRBV20-1 and TRBJ1-5; tentatively, D is TRBD1 (6 bases). V shed 4 bases and J shed 0 bases, with 7 bases lying between them. The CDR3 contains 13 residues. Germline-derived CDR1 and CDR2 are DFQATT and SNEGSKA (reference sequence). The CDR3 region has the DNA TGCAGTGCTACAGGGGTTAGCAATCAGCCCCAGCATTTT. Protein: CSATGVSNQPQHF.

On this clonotype itself: Relative to the germline gene, one junction end is altered; a read error may explain this. This chain joins TRBV18 and TRBJ1-2; D is possibly TRBD1 (5 bases). The CDR3 consists of 12 residues. Germline loops: CDR1 KGHSH, CDR2 LQKENI. The CDR3 sequence is CASPRGGYGYTF. DNA for the CDR3: TGCGCCAGCCCCCGGGGGGGCTATGGCTACACCTTC.

The J gene is TRBJ1-5, the V gene TRBV18, with TRBD1 matching 10 bases. Trimming removed 4 bases from V and 6 bases from J; junction bases left unmatched: 6. The CDR3 has 15 residues. Germline V gene sequence: CDR1 KGHSH, CDR2 LQKENI. The CDR3 region is CASSLQGTGVQPQHF. The CDR3 bases are TGTGCCAGCTCACTCCAGGGGACAGGGGTTCAGCCCCAGCATTTT. The full variable domain, rest sourced from reference TRBV18 and TRBJ1-5, is NAGVMQNPRHLVRRRGQEARLRCSPMKGHSHVYWYRQLPEEGLKFMVYLQKENIIDESGMPKERFSAEFPKEGPSILRIQQVVRGDSAAYFCASSLQGTGVQPQHFGDGTRLSIL.

In this sample, this clonotype turned up a few times. The chain links TRBV4-3 to TRBJ1-5; D gene unclear. The V and J ends lost 0 bases and 9 bases respectively, with 15 bases between them. CDR3 length: 15 amino acids. The germline V gene encodes CDR1 LGHNA and CDR2 YSLEER. The CDR3 bases are TGCGCCAGCAGCCAAGAGAGGCAGGTTGGTCGGCCCCAGCATTTT. It yields the protein CASSQERQVGRPQHF.

The rearrangement joins TRBV20-1 to TRBJ2-1, with 7 bases aligning to TRBD2. V lost 4 bases, J lost 8 bases, and 17 bases stayed unmatched. This CDR3 is built from 16 residues. Germline V gene lookup returns CDR1 DFQATT and CDR2 SNEGSKA (reference sequence). The CDR3 sequence: CSAIPTGGQAGYEQFF. The CDR3 DNA reads TGCAGTGCTATCCCCACTGGAGGGCAAGCGGGGTATGAGCAGTTCTTC.

Worth noting for this clonotype: Given a much more abundant clone one base away, this may be a read error. This rearrangement joins TRBV7-9 to TRBJ1-1; D uncertain. In germline, CDR1 is SEHNR, CDR2 FQNEAQ (reference sequence). CDR3 length equals 12 residues. V was shortened by 5 bases and J by 3 bases, with 7 bases between the two germline ends. CDR3 bases: TGTGCCAGCAGCCCATGGGACACTGAAGCTTTCTTT. This translates into CASSPWDTEAFF. Full variable domain (outside the CDR3, taken from reference TRBV7-9 and TRBJ1-1): DTGVSQNPRHKITKRGQNVTFRCDPISEHNRLYWYRQTLGQGPEFLTYFQNEAQLEKSRLLSDRFSAERPKGSFSTLEIQRTEQGDSAMYLCASSPWDTEAFFGQGTRLTVV.

Many counts were recorded for this clonotype. The chain links TRBV7-9 to TRBJ2-1, with a weak D call TRBD1 (6 bases). The V end lost 5 bases, the J end lost 1 base, and 9 bases lay between the germline ends. Germline CDR1 reads SEHNR; CDR2 reads FQNEAQ (reference sequence). The length of the CDR3 is 14 residues. In DNA, the CDR3 is TGTGCCAGCAGCCCGGGACATTCCTACAATGAGCAGTTCTTC. Amino acid sequence: CASSPGHSYNEQFF.

Concerning this clonotype itself: This may be a read error: a much more frequent sequence differs by one nucleotide. The chain has TRBV10-2 and TRBJ2-5, with 7 nucleotides matching TRBD1. The assigned J gene may be wrong: the sequence end matches TRBJ2-7 better. CDR1 is WSHSY, CDR2 SAAADI, per germline. The CDR3 contains 14 residues. The DNA of the CDR3 is TGCGCCAGCCGAGGGACAGCGTCAACCTACGAGCAGTACTTC. It translates to CASRGTASTYEQYF.

The chain has TRBV20-1 and TRBJ2-1; the match to TRBD2 covers 11 bases. CDR3 length: 15 amino acids. Germline V gene lookup returns CDR1 DFQATT and CDR2 SNEGSKA (reference sequence). V lost 5 bases to trimming and J lost 10 bases; unmatched junction nucleotides: 13. In nucleotides, the CDR3 is TGCAGTGCTTATCTACTAGCGGGAGAAGAGAACGAGCAGTTCTTC. Protein sequence: CSAYLLAGEENEQFF.

This clonotype was counted many times. The chain uses TRBV10-2 and TRBJ2-7; D is unclear. Germline CDR1 and CDR2: WSHSY and SAAADI. V lost 6 bases and J lost 2, with 14 bases in between. This CDR3 is 14 amino acids long. CDR3: CASRSGTTTYEQYF. DNA of the CDR3: TGCGCCAGCAGGTCCGGCACTACTACCTACGAGCAGTACTTC.

The table lists this clonotype with a few counts. This chain links TRBV11-2 with TRBJ2-5; TRBD1 or TRBD2 may be the D gene (6 bases each). The CDR3 is 17 amino acids. V gave up 2 bases and J gave up 4 bases, with 20 bases separating them. From germline, CDR1 is SGHAT and CDR2 FQNNGV. The CDR3 DNA reads TGTGCCAGCAGCTTACAATTTGGGCATGAGGGGGGAGAGACCCAGTACTTC. It specifies CASSLQFGHEGGETQYF.

A remark on this clonotype: A much bigger clone sits one base away, suggesting this may be a read error. CDR3 amino acids: CSVPKLGRETQFF. CDR3 coding DNA: TGCAGCGTTCCTAAGCTAGGGAGAGAGACCCAGTTCTTC. The rearrangement uses TRBV29-1 and TRBJ2-1, with TRBD2 as a possible D gene (5 bases). The CDR3 contains 13 residues. The V gene's germline CDR1 is SQVTM and CDR2 ANQGSEA. V lost 5 bases and J lost 13, with 21 bases in between.

This clonotype turned up a few times. CDR3 DNA sequence: TGTGCCACCAGTGATTTCAGACTCCGGACAGGGAGCACAGATACGCAGTATTTT. Protein product: CATSDFRLRTGSTDTQYF. This rearrangement joins TRBV24-1 to TRBJ2-3; TRBD1 agrees at 8 bases. CDR3 length: 18 amino acids. Germline V gene data show CDR1 as KGHDR and CDR2 as SFDVKD. V dropped 1 base and J dropped 0; count of bases not matched to a gene: 8.